This entry features one TCR beta chain sequence. No cognate antigen has been identified for it. No base quality information exists; no much larger clone differs at one position. Trimming takes 4 bases off V and 10 bases off J; junction bases not matched to a gene: 6. CDR1 and CDR2, per the germline V gene, are LGHNA and YNFKEQ. From the cysteine through the phenylalanine, the CDR3 covers 12 amino acids. Only CDR3 DNA remains: 36 bases, in frame from the first base. This entry is derived from a study of blood T cell repertoires in COVID-19 (dated by TCRdb to the early 2020s). Some background on the complete study: Samples from collaborators originated in the United States, Italy and Spain and spanned both the acute and convalescent phases of COVID-19. The prospective study material was composed of cDNA or gDNA derived from T cells, B-cell-depleted T cells, or PBMCs. Deeply sampled blood TCRbeta repertoires from subjects exposed to, actively infected with, or recovered from COVID-19 were included in the dataset. The repertoires were released in a freely available public database meant as a resource for research on the immune response to SARS-CoV-2. Samples came from the ongoing ImmuneRACE study (first 160 participants) plus 1,254 subjects from 6 global collaborators. The sample metadata nearly always contained a de-identified subject ID, COVID-19 status, age in years and sex. Where HLA class I and class II types were available, the types were taken from metadata supplied by the sample provider, not from assay-based typing. Findings and caveats that apply to the study as a whole: The quantity of clinical and demographic metadata differed by source and by participant and was supplied without curation.

Whole blood was collected in K2EDTA tubes by collaborating institutions according to the institutions' own protocols. For TCRbeta analysis, collaborator samples were shipped as frozen whole blood, as isolated PBMCs, or as DNA extracted from either sample type. TCRbeta CDR3 regions were amplified from genomic DNA by means of the immunoSEQ Assay, a bias-controlled multiplex PCR. Per the source publication's procedure: Nucleated cell counts per sample were estimated from amplification of reference gene primers within the assay. To quantify the absolute abundance of each unique TCRbeta CDR3 rearrangement, sequence reads were collapsed and filtered. For each sample, productive Simpson clonality was calculated by taking the square root of Simpson's diversity index across productive rearrangements. TCRdb stores this immuneACCESS table with in-frame sequences only. Part of the clones is absent; in the studies checked, under half of the shortfall reflects unresolved V genes, and no reason is known for the rest. V and J calls and clone size are given by that table; D and trimming were obtained from the DNA. The sample records over 150,000 clones, about 83% of which are singletons. Approximately 8% of the sample goes to the ten largest clones.

The specimen was peripheral blood. Recombination linked TRBV4-2 to TRBJ2-7; TRBD2 fits 8 bases in the junction. The sequence came from a man between 60 and 75 years old with acute or convalescent COVID-19. The encoded CDR3 is CASSPSGGLQYF. The DNA sequence is TGTGCCAGCAGCCCGAGCGGGGGCTTACAGTACTTC.